This TCR beta chain was identified during a study of T cell responses to AZD1222 COVID-19 vaccine. Study outcomes and limitations: Repertoires were obtained solely post-peak T cell response.

Sequenced by immunoSEQ multiplex PCR; TCRdb stores in-frame clones only, minus some. The table lists tens of thousands of clones, around nine tenths of them singletons, with 3.1% in the top ten. Notes on this clone: Its antigen is still unknown.

V was clipped by 4 bases and J by 7 bases, with 17 bases between them. This CDR3 spans 14 amino acids. The germline V gene encodes CDR1 LGHDT and CDR2 YNNKEL (reference sequence). The origin of this receptor is an adult who received the AZD1222 COVID-19 vaccine. This rearrangement joins TRBV3-1 (or the pseudogene TRBV3-2) to TRBJ2-7, with D hard to call. Sequenced material: peripheral blood, taken 28 days after the second AZD1222 dose. This CDR3 is CASSPRDSGLEQYF. In DNA form, the CDR3 reads TGTGCCAGCAGCCCCCGAGACTCTGGATTGGAGCAGTACTTC.